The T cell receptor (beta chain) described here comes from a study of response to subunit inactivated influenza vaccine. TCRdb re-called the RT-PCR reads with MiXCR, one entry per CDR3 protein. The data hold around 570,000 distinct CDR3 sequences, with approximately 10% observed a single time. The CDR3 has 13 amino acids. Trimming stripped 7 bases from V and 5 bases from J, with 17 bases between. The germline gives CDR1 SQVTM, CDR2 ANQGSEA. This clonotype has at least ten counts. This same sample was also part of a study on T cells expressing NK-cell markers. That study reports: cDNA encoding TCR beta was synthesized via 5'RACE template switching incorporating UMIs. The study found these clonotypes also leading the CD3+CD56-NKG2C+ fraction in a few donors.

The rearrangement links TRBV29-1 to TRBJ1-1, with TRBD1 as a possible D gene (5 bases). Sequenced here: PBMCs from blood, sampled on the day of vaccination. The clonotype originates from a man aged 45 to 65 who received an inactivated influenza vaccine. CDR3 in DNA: TGCAGCGGTTGGGACCCAGGGCGGACTGAAGCTTTCTTT. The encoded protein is CSGWDPGRTEAFF.